The following is a T cell receptor (beta chain) sequence with its context. Amplified TCR beta CDR3 regions derived from RNA transcripts. When the TCR CDR3 underwent first-round RT-PCR, the HTBI primer set was used. TCRdb re-analysed the multiplex PCR reads in MiXCR, keeping a single row per CDR3 protein. The sample holds a few hundred thousand distinct CDR3 sequences, around 42% seen once. These data come from a study of T cells in Graves' hyperthyroidism and ophthalmopathy. Among the patients, aged 18 to 65, hyperthyroidism was newly diagnosed and had lasted under 2 months. Thyroid ultrasound and orbital computed tomography, with clinical symptoms and serum thyroxine and TRAb, informed diagnoses. This CDR3 spans 17 amino acids. The germline gives CDR1 KGHSY, CDR2 FQNENV. Trimming took 0 bases from V and 5 from J; bases not matched to a gene: 10.

The sequencing input was peripheral blood or thyroid tissue (not recorded which). This receptor was obtained from a woman between 18 and 29 years old with Graves' hyperthyroidism. The genes are TRBV16 and TRBJ2-1; 7 bases line up with TRBD2. The CDR3 sequence: CASSQSLPSGLDNEQFF. The CDR3, as DNA: TGTGCCAGCAGCCAATCTCTCCCTAGCGGCCTCGACAATGAGCAGTTCTTC. Variable domain in full (rest from reference TRBV16 and TRBJ2-1): GEEVAQTPKHLVRGEGQKAKLYCAPIKGHSYVFWYQQVLKNEFKFLISFQNENVFDETGMPKERFSAKCLPNSPCSLEIQATKLEDSAVYFCASSQSLPSGLDNEQFFGPGTRLTVL.